The rows below give T cell receptor beta chains drawn from one sample of a study of Ad26.COV2.S vaccination and SARS-CoV-2 variants. TCRdb keeps only in-frame clones here, not all; method: immunoSEQ multiplex PCR. Of about 350,000 clones in the sample, under 95% were seen once. This specimen was peripheral blood, taken after recovery from COVID-19. These receptors were taken from a human donor who had recovered from COVID-19. CDR3s include the opening cysteine and the closing phenylalanine or tryptophan. A D gene is named only where the DNA matches it firmly. Clone sizes are given selectively: once, few, many, or a class where the clone is expanded.

V gene: TRBV6-5
D gene: TRBD1
J gene: TRBJ1-5
clone size: -
CDR3 DNA: TGTGCCAGCAGTCCCCTAGGACAGGGTGACCAGCCCCAGCATTTT
CDR3 protein: CASSPLGQGDQPQHF

V gene: TRBV6-1
D gene: -
J gene: TRBJ2-4
clone size: -
CDR3 DNA: TGTGCCAGCAGTGAATTTGACAGCCCAGACTTCTTCAAAAACATTCAGTACTTC
CDR3 protein: CASSEFDSPDFFKNIQYF

V gene: TRBV6-5
D gene: -
J gene: TRBJ1-4
clone size: -
CDR3 DNA: TGTGCCAGCAGTTATGGTGAAAAACTGTTTTTT
CDR3 protein: CASSYGEKLFF

V gene: TRBV27
D gene: -
J gene: TRBJ1-4
clone size: -
CDR3 DNA: TGTGCCAGCAGTTTAAGACAGGCAATGGGTGAAAAACTGTTTTTT
CDR3 protein: CASSLRQAMGEKLFF

V gene: TRBV4-3
D gene: TRBD1
J gene: TRBJ1-4
clone size: -
CDR3 DNA: TGCGCCAGCAGCCAGGGGGGACAGGGCCATGAAAAACTGTTTTTT
CDR3 protein: CASSQGGQGHEKLFF

V gene: TRBV7-9
D gene: -
J gene: TRBJ1-1
clone size: -
CDR3 DNA: TGTGCCAGCGAGGGCGGAACTGAAGCTTTCTTT
CDR3 protein: CASEGGTEAFF

V gene: TRBV10-3
D gene: -
J gene: TRBJ2-1
clone size: -
CDR3 DNA: TGTGCCATCAGTGAGTCTAGGAATGAGCAGTTCTTC
CDR3 protein: CAISESRNEQFF

V gene: TRBV2
D gene: -
J gene: TRBJ2-7
clone size: -
CDR3 DNA: TGTGCCACCCTGGGACACCTTACGGGGGAGCAGTACTTC
CDR3 protein: CATLGHLTGEQYF

V gene: TRBV2
D gene: TRBD1
J gene: TRBJ1-5
clone size: -
CDR3 DNA: TGTGCCAGCAGTTTTTCCCCCACAGACAGGGGACGGTATCAGCCCCAGCATTTT
CDR3 protein: CASSFSPTDRGRYQPQHF

V gene: TRBV3-1/TRBV3-2
D gene: -
J gene: TRBJ1-4
clone size: -
CDR3 DNA: TGTGCCAGCAGCCTTCGGACGGGGGGGTATGAAAAACTGTTTTTT
CDR3 protein: CASSLRTGGYEKLFF

V gene: TRBV6-1
D gene: TRBD1
J gene: TRBJ1-2
clone size: -
CDR3 DNA: TGTGCCAGCGATGAAGGGACAGTTAACTATGGCTACACCTTC
CDR3 protein: CASDEGTVNYGYTF

V gene: TRBV3-1/TRBV3-2
D gene: TRBD2
J gene: TRBJ2-1
clone size: once
CDR3 DNA: TGTGCCAGCAGCCAAGATCCGGGGGGGGGCTACAATGAGCAGTTCTTC
CDR3 protein: CASSQDPGGGYNEQFF

V gene: TRBV18
D gene: -
J gene: TRBJ2-2
clone size: -
CDR3 DNA: TGTGCCAGCTCCCGGGGCACCGGGGAGCTGTTTTTT
CDR3 protein: CASSRGTGELFF

V gene: TRBV7-2
D gene: TRBD2
J gene: TRBJ2-2
clone size: -
CDR3 DNA: TGTGCCAGCAGTGGGGAGGTAGCGGGGGGGAACACCGGGGAGCTGTTTTTT
CDR3 protein: CASSGEVAGGNTGELFF

V gene: TRBV6-5
D gene: -
J gene: TRBJ2-3
clone size: -
CDR3 DNA: TGTGCCAGCAGTTACCCGGGCAGTCGTACGCAGTATTTT
CDR3 protein: CASSYPGSRTQYF

V gene: TRBV10-2
D gene: TRBD1
J gene: TRBJ1-2
clone size: once
CDR3 DNA: TGCGCCAGCAAGTGGGCAGGGGGTTTGTACACCTTC
CDR3 protein: CASKWAGGLYTF

V gene: TRBV5-6
D gene: -
J gene: TRBJ1-5
clone size: -
CDR3 DNA: TGTGCCAGCAGCTTAACACCAGGTAGCAATCAGCCCCAGCATTTT
CDR3 protein: CASSLTPGSNQPQHF

V gene: TRBV11-2
D gene: -
J gene: TRBJ1-1
clone size: -
CDR3 DNA: TGTGCCAGCAGCCTGTCCGGGAGGGACACTGAAGCTTTCTTT
CDR3 protein: CASSLSGRDTEAFF

V gene: TRBV19
D gene: -
J gene: TRBJ1-1
clone size: -
CDR3 DNA: TGTGCCAGTAAAGAGAACACTGAAGCTTTCTTT
CDR3 protein: CASKENTEAFF

V gene: TRBV21-1
D gene: -
J gene: TRBJ1-5
clone size: once
CDR3 DNA: TGTGCCAGCAGCAAAGACCCGCGACAGGTCTGCAATCAGCCCCAGCATTTT
CDR3 protein: CASSKDPRQVCNQPQHF

V gene: TRBV12-5
D gene: -
J gene: TRBJ1-5
clone size: -
CDR3 DNA: TGTGCTAGTGGTTTGTCTAGGGGGAATCAGCCCCAGCATTTT
CDR3 protein: CASGLSRGNQPQHF

V gene: TRBV5-1
D gene: -
J gene: TRBJ1-2
clone size: -
CDR3 DNA: TGCGCCAGCAGCTTGGCGGTAACAGCTAACTATGGCTACACCTTC
CDR3 protein: CASSLAVTANYGYTF

V gene: TRBV11-2
D gene: -
J gene: TRBJ1-2
clone size: -
CDR3 DNA: TGTGCCAGCAGCTTAACCCCGGTGGATCCAGGTGGCTACACCTTC
CDR3 protein: CASSLTPVDPGGYTF

V gene: TRBV5-1
D gene: -
J gene: TRBJ1-4
clone size: -
CDR3 DNA: TGCGCCAGCAGCTTGGGTTCGGGGTTTAATGAAAAACTGTTTTTT
CDR3 protein: CASSLGSGFNEKLFF

V gene: TRBV6-5
D gene: TRBD1
J gene: TRBJ2-7
clone size: -
CDR3 DNA: TGTGCCAGCAGACTCCGGGACAGGGGGAGGTACGAGCAGTACTTC
CDR3 protein: CASRLRDRGRYEQYF

V gene: TRBV5-1
D gene: -
J gene: TRBJ2-7
clone size: -
CDR3 DNA: TGCGCCAGCAGCTCTGCTCGGGAGCAGTACTTC
CDR3 protein: CASSSAREQYF

V gene: TRBV5-1
D gene: -
J gene: TRBJ2-3
clone size: -
CDR3 DNA: TGCGCCAGCAGGGGGGAGGGGGCAACCCGTTCGGGAGATACGCAGTATTTT
CDR3 protein: CASRGEGATRSGDTQYF

V gene: TRBV7-2
D gene: -
J gene: TRBJ1-6
clone size: -
CDR3 DNA: TGTGCCAGCAGCTTAGCGGATGTACCACCCCTCCACTTT
CDR3 protein: CASSLADVPPLHF

V gene: TRBV14
D gene: -
J gene: TRBJ2-3
clone size: few
CDR3 DNA: TGTGCCAGCAGCCAAGAGGTGATCACAGATACGCAGTATTTT
CDR3 protein: CASSQEVITDTQYF

V gene: TRBV2
D gene: -
J gene: TRBJ1-2
clone size: -
CDR3 DNA: TGTGCCAGCAGTTACGGGACCCAGGCCTATGGCTACACCTTC
CDR3 protein: CASSYGTQAYGYTF

V gene: TRBV19
D gene: -
J gene: TRBJ1-2
clone size: -
CDR3 DNA: TGTGCCAGTAGTACGCTCTCCGGGACTGCTAACTATGGCTACACCTTC
CDR3 protein: CASSTLSGTANYGYTF

V gene: TRBV10-1
D gene: -
J gene: TRBJ2-2
clone size: -
CDR3 DNA: TGCGCCAGCACCCTTGACCTCACCGGGGAGCTGTTTTTT
CDR3 protein: CASTLDLTGELFF

V gene: TRBV7-9
D gene: TRBD1
J gene: TRBJ1-2
clone size: -
CDR3 DNA: TGTGCCAGCAGCTTAGCCGGGACAGGGGGCAACTATGGCTACACCTTC
CDR3 protein: CASSLAGTGGNYGYTF

V gene: TRBV5-4
D gene: -
J gene: TRBJ1-2
clone size: -
CDR3 DNA: TGTGCCAGCAGCCCGACTTTAGCTAACTATGGCTACACCTTC
CDR3 protein: CASSPTLANYGYTF

V gene: TRBV2
D gene: -
J gene: TRBJ1-1
clone size: -
CDR3 DNA: TGTGCCAGCAGCGCGGACGTGAACACTGAAGCTTTCTTT
CDR3 protein: CASSADVNTEAFF

V gene: TRBV5-6
D gene: -
J gene: TRBJ2-3
clone size: -
CDR3 DNA: TGTGCCAGCAGCTTGGCCCGGAGGGGTCAGCAGCTCACAGATACGCAGTATTTT
CDR3 protein: CASSLARRGQQLTDTQYF

V gene: TRBV12-5
D gene: -
J gene: TRBJ1-1
clone size: -
CDR3 DNA: TGTGCTAGTGGTTTCGGGACGGTGAACACTGAAGCTTTCTTT
CDR3 protein: CASGFGTVNTEAFF

V gene: TRBV15
D gene: -
J gene: TRBJ2-1
clone size: -
CDR3 DNA: TGTGCCACCAGCAGAGAGGGTGGGGTTCGGGAGCAGTTCTTC
CDR3 protein: CATSREGGVREQFF

V gene: TRBV3-1/TRBV3-2
D gene: TRBD2
J gene: TRBJ2-7
clone size: -
CDR3 DNA: TGTGCCAGCAGCCAAGACGTCGGGACTAGCGGTCTCATAAGGAGCTCCTACGAGCAGTACTTC
CDR3 protein: CASSQDVGTSGLIRSSYEQYF

V gene: TRBV7-9
D gene: -
J gene: TRBJ1-1
clone size: -
CDR3 DNA: TGTGCCAGCAGCTGGGGGACACCCACCAACACTGAAGCTTTCTTT
CDR3 protein: CASSWGTPTNTEAFF

V gene: TRBV5-1
D gene: TRBD2
J gene: TRBJ2-1
clone size: -
CDR3 DNA: TGCGCCAGCAGCTTGGAGGTTAGCGGGGGGCTTGAGCAGTTCTTC
CDR3 protein: CASSLEVSGGLEQFF

V gene: TRBV30
D gene: TRBD1
J gene: TRBJ1-4
clone size: -
CDR3 DNA: TGTGCCTGGTCCGGGGGACAGACAACTAATGAAAAACTGTTTTTT
CDR3 protein: CAWSGGQTTNEKLFF

V gene: TRBV4-1
D gene: TRBD1
J gene: TRBJ1-3
clone size: -
CDR3 DNA: TGCGCCAGCAGCCAAGTAGGACAGGCCTCTGGAAACACCATATATTTT
CDR3 protein: CASSQVGQASGNTIYF

V gene: TRBV11-2
D gene: -
J gene: TRBJ1-4
clone size: once
CDR3 DNA: TGTGCCAGCAGCCGCTGGGTGGGTAATGAAAAACTGTTTTTT
CDR3 protein: CASSRWVGNEKLFF

V gene: TRBV19
D gene: -
J gene: TRBJ1-2
clone size: -
CDR3 DNA: TGTGCCAGTAGTCCACCGGGACAAATGATTTATGGCTACACCTTC
CDR3 protein: CASSPPGQMIYGYTF

V gene: TRBV25-1
D gene: -
J gene: TRBJ2-4
clone size: once
CDR3 DNA: TGTGCCAGCAGTAGGGGTCTCGGAAACATTCAGTACTTC
CDR3 protein: CASSRGLGNIQYF

V gene: TRBV19
D gene: -
J gene: TRBJ1-5
clone size: -
CDR3 DNA: TGTGCCAGTAGTTGGCAGGGTCGCCAGCCCCAGCATTTT
CDR3 protein: CASSWQGRQPQHF

V gene: TRBV9
D gene: TRBD1
J gene: TRBJ2-5
clone size: -
CDR3 DNA: TGTGCCAGCAGCCGACAGGGGCGGGAGACCCAGTACTTC
CDR3 protein: CASSRQGRETQYF

V gene: TRBV15
D gene: TRBD1
J gene: TRBJ1-2
clone size: -
CDR3 DNA: TGTGCCACCAGCAGATTGGGACAGTCCCTCTATGGCTACACCTTC
CDR3 protein: CATSRLGQSLYGYTF